The 2 T cell receptor beta chains below come from one sample, sequenced in a study of shared clonotypes between healthy human individuals. Profiling relied on immunoSEQ multiplex PCR, and the TCRdb table lists in-frame clones only, not all of them. The sample has some 2,000,000 clones; approximately 94% are singletons. The sample taken for sequencing was naive CD4+ T cells sorted from blood. The subset denotes: CD45RA+ positively selected. The source of these receptors is a man between 18 and 29 years old in good health.

The chain couples TRBV25-1 to TRBJ1-1; D gene unclear. The CDR3 extends over 15 amino acids. V was cut by 0 bases and J by 1 base, with 9 bases left in between. CDR1 MGHDK and CDR2 SYGVNS come from the germline V gene. CDR3 nucleotides: TGTGCCAGCAGTGAATATAGGCAGACGAACACTGAAGCTTTCTTT. Its translation: CASSEYRQTNTEAFF.

In its sample, this clone was seen once. The V call is TRBV10-2, the J call TRBJ2-7; tentatively, D is TRBD2 (5 bases). The CDR3 sequence is 15 residues long. V was trimmed by 6 bases and J by 7 bases, leaving 22 bases between them. Germline V gives CDR1 WSHSY, CDR2 SAAADI. The CDR3 bases are TGCGCCAGCAGCACCCAGGCCAGGAGGACGGGGGAGCAGTACTTC. Translation gives CASSTQARRTGEQYF.